Included here is one TCR beta chain sequence, with context. The assay was immunoSEQ multiplex PCR, and TCRdb's table has in-frame clones only and misses some. The sample includes about 220,000 clones, around 85% seen only once; the top ten take over 2%. The sample belongs to a study of blood T cell repertoires in COVID-19. Trimming at V came to 3 bases and at J to 3 bases, leaving 5 bases not matched to a gene. The CDR3 is made up of 14 amino acids. Germline V gene lookup returns CDR1 SGHTA and CDR2 FQGNSA. The sequenced material came from peripheral blood. The chain joins TRBV7-2 to TRBJ2-7; 7 nucleotides align to TRBD1. The receptor was isolated from a woman in her 70s with COVID-19, enrolled during active disease. This chain's CDR3 is CASSFQWTGYEQYF. CDR3 in DNA: TGTGCCAGCAGCTTCCAGTGGACAGGCTACGAGCAGTACTTC.